The T cell receptor beta chain under discussion was sequenced for a study of T cell responses to AZD1222 COVID-19 vaccine. On the study more broadly: Analyses pooled second doses at about 4 or about 12 weeks.

Turning to this clone: The antigen remains undetermined.

The protocol was immunoSEQ multiplex PCR, while the TCRdb copy is restricted to in-frame clones and leaves out a portion. The sample consists of around 100,000 clones, about 88% of them appearing once. The CDR3 consists of 16 residues. Study observations and caveats: Among those given AZD1222, only five or six were seropositive at baseline. The donors showed a predominance of white British ancestry and of females, with possible underestimation of clonal diversity. Spike-spanning, vaccine-associated CD4 TCRs were dominant at 160-218 and 743-854.

The sequence was obtained from an adult in good health. The source material was peripheral blood, sampled on day 0 of AZD1222 vaccination. This sequence joins TRBV1 and TRBJ2-7; the table's D call, TRBD2, has no DNA check behind it. TRBV1 counts as a pseudogene. The CDR3 reads CTSSQHTTSGSYEQYF. The CDR3 DNA sequence: TGCACCAGCAGCCAACATACAACTAGCGGTTCCTACGAGCAGTACTTC.